This T cell receptor (beta chain) was identified in a study of blood T cell repertoires in COVID-19. Study-level background: Sites across the United States, Italy and Spain contributed samples from acute and convalescent COVID-19.

As originally analysed: Estimated nucleated cell counts came from reference gene primer amplification. Only in-frame clones appear in the TCRdb table, and some are missing; sequencing was by immunoSEQ multiplex PCR. V, J and clone size were drawn from that table, and D and trimming were deduced from the DNA. This table has about 170,000 clones, less than 80% appearing once. Enrollees, about 18 to 89 years old, lived in approximately 25 US areas. CDR1 and CDR2 from the germline V gene are LNHDA and SQIVND (reference sequence). This CDR3 comprises 15 residues. Germline trimming cut 2 bases from V and 1 base from J; bases unmatched to any gene: 3.

Sequencing input: PBMCs or T cells enriched from blood (not recorded which). The J gene is TRBJ1-1, the V gene TRBV19; 8 bases agree with TRBD1. The source is a woman aged 70-85 years in a cohort exposed to, infected with or recovered from COVID-19 (not recorded which). In nucleotides, the CDR3 is TGTGCCAGTAGTATACAGGACAGGGCGAACACTGAAGCTTTCTTT. Translated: CASSIQDRANTEAFF.